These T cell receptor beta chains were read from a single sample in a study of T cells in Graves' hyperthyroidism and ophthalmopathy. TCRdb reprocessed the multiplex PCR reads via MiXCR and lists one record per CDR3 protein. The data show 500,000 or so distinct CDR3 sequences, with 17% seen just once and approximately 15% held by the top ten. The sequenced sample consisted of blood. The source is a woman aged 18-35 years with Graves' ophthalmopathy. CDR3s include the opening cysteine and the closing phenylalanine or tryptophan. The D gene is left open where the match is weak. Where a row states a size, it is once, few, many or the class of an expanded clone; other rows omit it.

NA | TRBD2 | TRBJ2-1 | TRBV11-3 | CASSQGGGASGRNEQFF | TGTGCCAGCAGCCAAGGGGGTGGGGCTAGCGGGCGCAATGAGCAGTTCTTC
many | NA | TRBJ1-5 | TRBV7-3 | CASSPTGENQPQHF | TGTGCCAGCAGTCCCACGGGGGAGAATCAGCCCCAGCATTTT
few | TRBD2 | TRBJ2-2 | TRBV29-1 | CSVGLAERNTGELFF | TGCAGCGTGGGACTAGCGGAAAGGAACACCGGGGAGCTGTTTTTT
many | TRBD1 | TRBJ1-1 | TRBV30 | CAWSTGGTEAFF | TGTGCCTGGAGTACAGGGGGCACTGAAGCTTTCTTT
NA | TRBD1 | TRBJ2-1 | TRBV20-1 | CSVWDRVYNEQFF | TGCAGTGTATGGGACAGGGTCTACAATGAGCAGTTCTTC
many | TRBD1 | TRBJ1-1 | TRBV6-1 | CASGQGARTEAFF | TGTGCCAGCGGTCAGGGGGCTAGGACTGAAGCTTTCTTT
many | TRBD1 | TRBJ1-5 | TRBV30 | CAWSVQGAQPQHF | TGTGCCTGGAGTGTACAGGGGGCACAGCCCCAGCATTTT
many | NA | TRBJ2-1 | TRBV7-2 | CASSASRVNEQFF | TGTGCCAGCAGCGCCAGCAGGGTCAATGAGCAGTTCTTC
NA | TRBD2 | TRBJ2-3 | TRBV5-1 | CASSLAAGIVSDTQYF | TGCGCCAGCAGCTTGGCAGCGGGAATCGTCTCAGATACGCAGTATTTT
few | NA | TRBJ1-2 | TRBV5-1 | CASSLGGAGHGYTF | TGCGCCAGCAGCTTGGGGGGAGCCGGCCATGGCTACACCTTC
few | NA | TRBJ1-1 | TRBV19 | CASSIDWGTEAFF | TGTGCCAGTAGTATAGACTGGGGCACTGAAGCTTTCTTT
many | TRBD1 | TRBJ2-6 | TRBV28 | CASSARGRGIGHSGANVLTF | TGTGCCAGCAGTGCCCGGGGCAGGGGGATCGGGCACTCTGGGGCCAACGTCCTGACTTTC
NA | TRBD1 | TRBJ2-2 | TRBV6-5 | CASSYAQGVDTGELFF | TGTGCCAGCAGTTACGCCCAGGGGGTCGACACCGGGGAGCTGTTTTTT
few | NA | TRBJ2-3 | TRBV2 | CASSDEQDTDTQYF | TGTGCCAGCAGTGATGAGCAGGACACAGATACGCAGTATTTT
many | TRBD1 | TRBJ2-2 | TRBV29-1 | CSVPGQGRYTGELFF | TGCAGCGTTCCGGGACAGGGGAGGTACACCGGGGAGCTGTTTTTT
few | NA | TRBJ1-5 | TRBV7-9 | CASSLGAVEPQHF | TGTGCCAGCAGCTTAGGAGCGGTCGAGCCCCAGCATTTT
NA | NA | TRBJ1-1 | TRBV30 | CAWGPGGTEAFF | TGTGCCTGGGGACCGGGAGGCACTGAAGCTTTCTTT
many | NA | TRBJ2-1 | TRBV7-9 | CASGSVRNEQFF | TGTGCCAGCGGGAGCGTCCGCAATGAGCAGTTCTTC
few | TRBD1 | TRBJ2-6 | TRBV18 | CASSPSGTGLTGANVLTF | TGTGCCAGCTCACCGTCCGGGACAGGCCTTACTGGGGCCAACGTCCTGACTTTC
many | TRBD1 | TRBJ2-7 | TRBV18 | CASSPKDRAYEQYF | TGTGCCAGCTCACCAAAGGACAGGGCCTACGAGCAGTACTTC
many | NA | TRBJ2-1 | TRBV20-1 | CSATSHYNEQFF | TGCAGTGCTACTAGCCATTACAATGAGCAGTTCTTC
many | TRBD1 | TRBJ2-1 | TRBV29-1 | CSVEQGADEQFF | TGCAGCGTCGAACAGGGGGCGGATGAGCAGTTCTTC
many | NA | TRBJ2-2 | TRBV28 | CASKYSENTGELFF | TGTGCCAGCAAATATTCGGAGAACACCGGGGAGCTGTTTTTT
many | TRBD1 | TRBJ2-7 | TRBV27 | CASRTGSPYEQYF | TGTGCCAGCAGGACAGGGTCTCCCTACGAGCAGTACTTC
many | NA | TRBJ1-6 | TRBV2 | CASSDKGMFSYNSPLHF | TGTGCCAGCAGTGATAAGGGCATGTTCTCCTATAATTCACCCCTCCACTTT
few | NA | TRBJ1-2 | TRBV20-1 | CSARDGGRASYGYTF | TGCAGTGCTAGAGATGGGGGCAGGGCTAGCTATGGCTACACCTTC
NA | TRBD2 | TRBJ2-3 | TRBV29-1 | CSAKTSGRVTDTQYF | TGCAGCGCCAAGACTAGCGGGAGGGTTACAGATACGCAGTATTTT
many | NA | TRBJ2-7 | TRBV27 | CASSTSPISYEQYF | TGTGCCAGCAGCACTAGCCCGATCTCCTACGAGCAGTACTTC
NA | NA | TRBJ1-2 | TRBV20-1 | CSASVGVSYGYTF | TGCAGTGCTAGTGTCGGGGTTAGCTATGGCTACACCTTC
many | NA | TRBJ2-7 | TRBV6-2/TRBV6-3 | CASSPGTPYEQYF | TGTGCCAGCAGCCCCGGGACACCCTACGAGCAGTACTTC
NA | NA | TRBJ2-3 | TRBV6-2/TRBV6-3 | CASSYSSFFLTDTQYF | TGTGCCAGCAGTTACTCGAGCTTTTTCTTAACAGATACGCAGTATTTT
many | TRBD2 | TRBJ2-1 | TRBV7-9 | CASTKLGLAVGEQFF | TGTGCCAGCACCAAACTAGGACTAGCGGTAGGCGAGCAGTTCTTC
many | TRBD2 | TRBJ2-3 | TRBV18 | CASSPEAGGQADTQYF | TGTGCCAGCTCACCAGAAGCGGGAGGGCAGGCAGATACGCAGTATTTT
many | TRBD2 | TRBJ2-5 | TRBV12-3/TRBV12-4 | CASSPLAGGTETQYF | TGTGCCAGCAGTCCCCTAGCGGGAGGGACCGAGACCCAGTACTTC
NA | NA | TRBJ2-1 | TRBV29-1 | CSGTPPGVSYNEQFF | TGCAGCGGAACCCCTCCCGGGGTCTCCTACAATGAGCAGTTCTTC
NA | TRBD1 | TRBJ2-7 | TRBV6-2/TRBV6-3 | CVSSYARQGIREQYF | TGTGTCAGCAGTTACGCGCGACAGGGAATACGCGAGCAGTACTTC
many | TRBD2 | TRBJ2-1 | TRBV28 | CASSDPLAGGPFNEQFF | TGTGCCAGCAGTGACCCACTAGCGGGAGGGCCGTTCAATGAGCAGTTCTTC
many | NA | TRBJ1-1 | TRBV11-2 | CASSSLQWGSGLDTEAFF | TGTGCCAGCAGCTCCCTACAGTGGGGTTCGGGTTTGGACACTGAAGCTTTCTTT
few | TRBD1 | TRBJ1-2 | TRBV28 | CASLGQGSNYGYTF | TGTGCCAGTCTGGGACAGGGTTCAAACTATGGCTACACCTTC
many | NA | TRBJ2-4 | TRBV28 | CASSLTAKNIQYF | TGTGCCAGCAGTTTAACAGCCAAAAACATTCAGTACTTC
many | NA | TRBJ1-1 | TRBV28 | CASRDPFMNTEAFF | TGTGCCAGCCGAGACCCCTTCATGAACACTGAAGCTTTCTTT
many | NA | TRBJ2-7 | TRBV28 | CASSQPGRYSVEQYF | TGTGCCAGCAGTCAACCGGGACGGTATTCGGTCGAGCAGTACTTC
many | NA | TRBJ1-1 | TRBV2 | CASSGLGTASIMNTEAFF | TGTGCCAGCAGCGGCCTTGGGACGGCCAGTATCATGAACACTGAAGCTTTCTTT
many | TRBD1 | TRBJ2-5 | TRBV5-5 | CASSPDLGQAQETQYF | TGTGCCAGCAGCCCTGATTTAGGACAGGCTCAAGAGACCCAGTACTTC
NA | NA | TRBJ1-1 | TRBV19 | CASRIGSGLDAFF | TGTGCCAGTAGGATTGGGTCGGGGCTTGACGCTTTCTTT
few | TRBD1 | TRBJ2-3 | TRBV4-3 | CASSQDSDRDLADTQYF | TGCGCCAGCAGCCAAGATTCGGACAGGGACTTAGCAGATACGCAGTATTTT